The present T cell receptor beta chain was sequenced within a study of blood T cell repertoires in COVID-19. Study in general: Whether acute or convalescent, the COVID-19 samples came from the United States, Italy and Spain.

Residents of 20 to 25 US areas, aged about 18 to 95 years, made up the participants. Germline CDR1 MDHEN, CDR2 SYDVKM. The junction had 12 bases not matched to a gene; V was cut back by 5 bases and J by 6 bases. The CDR3 sequence is 16 residues long. Assay: immunoSEQ multiplex PCR; the TCRdb copy retains only in-frame clones and omits some. Found here are fewer than 250,000 clones, 83% of them singletons; the top ten hold 3.6%. The chain combines TRBV28 with TRBJ2-1; 8 positions agree with TRBD1. Material: PBMCs or T cells enriched from blood (not recorded which). The source is a middle-aged woman who had been exposed to COVID-19. The CDR3 DNA is TGTGCCAGCAGTCCCAGCGACGGACAGGGACGCAATGAGCAGTTCTTC. It specifies CASSPSDGQGRNEQFF. The full variable domain, completed using reference TRBV28 and TRBJ2-1, is DVKVTQSSRYLVKRTGEKVFLECVQDMDHENMFWYRQDPGLGLRLIYFSYDVKMKEKGDIPEGYSVSREKKERFSLILESASTNQTSMYLCASSPSDGQGRNEQFFGPGTRLTVL.